This entry concerns a single T cell receptor beta chain. The antigen remains undetermined. This sample stems from a study of cytomegalovirus exposure and HLA in healthy donors. Notes on the study in general: A missense DCLRE1C variant was associated with V- and J-gene trimming of TCR beta chains in a later analysis, and an independent cohort replicated the association. Highly shared variants forming one cluster were likely a sequencing artifact.

The PCR made use of 60 Vbeta and 13 Jbeta primers. Using immunoSEQ multiplex PCR, the repertoire was profiled, and TCRdb retains in-frame clones only, with some absent. The sample lists over 100,000 clones, 75% to 90% seen once, with just over 8% in the top ten. The TCR sequence derives from a woman aged 45-59 years in good health and CMV-seropositive. Sequences were obtained from PBMCs.

For the CDR3, the DNA is TGTGCCAGCTCACCACAGGGGGCGACGGAAAAACTGTTTTTT. Encoded protein: CASSPQGATEKLFF. This chain uses TRBV18 with TRBJ1-4; 7 positions agree with TRBD1. The CDR3 covers 14 residues. Germline V CDR1 and CDR2: KGHSH, LQKENI. J gave up 8 bases and V 1 base, and 4 bases lay outside the gene matches.